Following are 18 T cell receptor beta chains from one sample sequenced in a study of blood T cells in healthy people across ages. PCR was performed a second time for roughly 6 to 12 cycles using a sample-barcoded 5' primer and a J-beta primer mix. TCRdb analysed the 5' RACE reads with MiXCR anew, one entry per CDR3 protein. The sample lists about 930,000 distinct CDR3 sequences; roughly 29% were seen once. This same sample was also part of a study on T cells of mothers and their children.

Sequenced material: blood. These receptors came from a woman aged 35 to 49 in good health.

The CDR3 DNA follows: TGTGCCAGCGCTCCTTTAGGGGGGGGAGAGACCCAGTACTTC. Its protein is CASAPLGGGETQYF. The chain recombines TRBV2 with TRBJ2-5, with a tentative D call TRBD2 (7 bases). V lost 8 bases, J lost 4 bases, and 17 bases lay in between. There are 14 residues in the CDR3. CDR1 SNHLY and CDR2 FYNNEI come from the germline V gene.

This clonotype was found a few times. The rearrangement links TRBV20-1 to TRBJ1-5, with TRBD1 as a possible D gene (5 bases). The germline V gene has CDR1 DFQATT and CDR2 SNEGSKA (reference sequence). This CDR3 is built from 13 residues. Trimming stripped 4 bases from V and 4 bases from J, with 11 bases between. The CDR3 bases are TGCAGTGCTAAGGACACCGTAAATCAGCCCCAGCATTTT. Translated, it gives CSAKDTVNQPQHF.

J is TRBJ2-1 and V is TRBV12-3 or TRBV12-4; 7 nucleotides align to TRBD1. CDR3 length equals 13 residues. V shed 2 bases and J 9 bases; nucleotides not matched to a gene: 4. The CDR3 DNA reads TGTGCCAGCAGTTTAAGACAGGGCAGTGAGCAGTTCTTC. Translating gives CASSLRQGSEQFF.

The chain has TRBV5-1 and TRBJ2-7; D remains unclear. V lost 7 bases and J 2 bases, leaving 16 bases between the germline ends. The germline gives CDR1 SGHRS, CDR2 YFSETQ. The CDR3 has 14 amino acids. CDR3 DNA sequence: TGCGCCAGCGGACCAGGAGTACAGACCTACGAGCAGTACTTC. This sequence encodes CASGPGVQTYEQYF.

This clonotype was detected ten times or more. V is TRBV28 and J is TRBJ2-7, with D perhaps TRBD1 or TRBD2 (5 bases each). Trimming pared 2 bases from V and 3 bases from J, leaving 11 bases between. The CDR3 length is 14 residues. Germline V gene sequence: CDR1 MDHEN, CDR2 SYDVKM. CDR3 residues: CASSLRDRLYEQYF. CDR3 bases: TGTGCCAGCAGTTTAAGGGACCGCCTCTACGAGCAGTACTTC.

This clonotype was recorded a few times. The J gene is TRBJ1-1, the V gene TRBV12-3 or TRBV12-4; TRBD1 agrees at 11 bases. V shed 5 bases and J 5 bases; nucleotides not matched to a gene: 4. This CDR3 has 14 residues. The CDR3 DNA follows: TGTGCCAGCAGTGGGACAGGGGGTGTGACTGAAGCTTTCTTT. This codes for CASSGTGGVTEAFF.

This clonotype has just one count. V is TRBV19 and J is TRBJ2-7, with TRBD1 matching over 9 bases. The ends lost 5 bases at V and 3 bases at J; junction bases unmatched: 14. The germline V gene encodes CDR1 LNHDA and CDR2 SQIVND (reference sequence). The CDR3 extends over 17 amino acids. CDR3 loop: CASSFFHSGQGGYEQYF. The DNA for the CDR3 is TGTGCCAGTAGTTTCTTCCACTCGGGACAGGGAGGCTACGAGCAGTACTTC.

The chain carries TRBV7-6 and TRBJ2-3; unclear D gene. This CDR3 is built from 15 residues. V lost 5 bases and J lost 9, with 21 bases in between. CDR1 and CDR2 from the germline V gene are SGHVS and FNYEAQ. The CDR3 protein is CASSEGGRRSGTQYF. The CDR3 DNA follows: TGTGCCAGCAGCGAAGGCGGTCGACGCTCAGGCACGCAGTATTTT.

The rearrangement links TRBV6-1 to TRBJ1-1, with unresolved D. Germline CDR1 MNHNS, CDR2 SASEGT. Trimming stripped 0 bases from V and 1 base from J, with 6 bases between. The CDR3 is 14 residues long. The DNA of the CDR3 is TGTGCCAGCAGTGAAGCTGGTAGGAACACTGAAGCTTTCTTT. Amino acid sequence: CASSEAGRNTEAFF.

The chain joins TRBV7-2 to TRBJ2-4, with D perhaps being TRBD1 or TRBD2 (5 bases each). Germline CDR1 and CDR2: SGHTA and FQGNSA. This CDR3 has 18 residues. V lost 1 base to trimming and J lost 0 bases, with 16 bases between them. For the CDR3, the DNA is TGTGCCAGCAGCTTAGGGATGGGGCGGGCCATAGCCAAAAACATTCAGTACTTC. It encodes CASSLGMGRAIAKNIQYF.

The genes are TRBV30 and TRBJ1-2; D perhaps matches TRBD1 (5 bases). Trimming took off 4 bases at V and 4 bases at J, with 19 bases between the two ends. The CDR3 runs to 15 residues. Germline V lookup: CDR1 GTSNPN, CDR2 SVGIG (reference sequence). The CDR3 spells CAWIDDVRDPYGYTF. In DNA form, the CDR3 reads TGTGCCTGGATTGATGATGTACGGGACCCCTATGGCTACACCTTC.

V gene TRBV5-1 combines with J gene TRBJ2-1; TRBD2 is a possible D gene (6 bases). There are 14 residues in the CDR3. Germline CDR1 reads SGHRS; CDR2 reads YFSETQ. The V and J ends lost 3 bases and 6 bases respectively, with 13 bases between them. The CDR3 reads CASSWGDAANEQFF. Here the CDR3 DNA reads TGCGCCAGCAGCTGGGGGGATGCGGCCAATGAGCAGTTCTTC.

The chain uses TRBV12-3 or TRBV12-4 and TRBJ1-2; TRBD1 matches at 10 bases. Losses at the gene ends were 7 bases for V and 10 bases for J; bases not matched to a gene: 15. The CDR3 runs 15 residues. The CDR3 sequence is CASTETGTGASFYTF. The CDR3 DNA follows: TGTGCCAGCACCGAAACCGGGACAGGGGCTTCCTTCTACACCTTC.

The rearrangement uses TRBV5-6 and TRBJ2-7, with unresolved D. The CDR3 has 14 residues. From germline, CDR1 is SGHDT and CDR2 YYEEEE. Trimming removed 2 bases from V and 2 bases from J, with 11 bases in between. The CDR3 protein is CASSFSAQAYEQYF. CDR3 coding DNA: TGTGCCAGCAGCTTTTCGGCGCAGGCCTACGAGCAGTACTTC.

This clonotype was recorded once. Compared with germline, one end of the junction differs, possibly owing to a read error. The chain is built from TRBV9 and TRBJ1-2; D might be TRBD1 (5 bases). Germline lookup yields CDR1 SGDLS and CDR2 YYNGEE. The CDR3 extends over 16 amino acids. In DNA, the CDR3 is TGTGCCAGCGGCGTAGCTACGGGGGTCATAAACTATGGCTACACCTTC. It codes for CASGVATGVINYGYTF.

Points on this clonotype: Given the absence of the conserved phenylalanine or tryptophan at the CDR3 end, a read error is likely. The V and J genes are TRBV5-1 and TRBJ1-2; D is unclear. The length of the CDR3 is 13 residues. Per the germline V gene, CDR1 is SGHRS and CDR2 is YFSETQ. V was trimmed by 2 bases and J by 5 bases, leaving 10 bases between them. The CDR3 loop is CASSFGESYGYTC. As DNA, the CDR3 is TGCGCCAGCAGCTTCGGGGAGTCTTATGGCTACACCTGC.

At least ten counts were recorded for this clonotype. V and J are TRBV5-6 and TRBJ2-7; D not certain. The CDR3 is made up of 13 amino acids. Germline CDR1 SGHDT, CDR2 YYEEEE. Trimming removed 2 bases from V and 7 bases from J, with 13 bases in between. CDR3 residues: CASSLTALGEQYF. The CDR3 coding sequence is TGTGCCAGCAGCTTAACAGCCCTGGGGGAGCAGTACTTC.

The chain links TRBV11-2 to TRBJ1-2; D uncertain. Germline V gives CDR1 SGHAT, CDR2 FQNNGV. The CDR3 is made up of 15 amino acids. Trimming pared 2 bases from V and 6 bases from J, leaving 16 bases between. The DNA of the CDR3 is TGTGCCAGCAGCTTAACGGGAGCGACCCGGGATGGCTACACCTTC. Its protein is CASSLTGATRDGYTF.